This T cell receptor (beta chain) was sequenced for a study of T cells in tuberculosis. TCRdb keeps only in-frame clones here, not all; method: immunoSEQ multiplex PCR. The sample consists of approximately 29,000 clones, around 87% of them appearing once. The CDR3 is 11 residues long. The germline V gene encodes CDR1 SNHLY and CDR2 FYNNEI. Turning to this clone: The junction departs from the called germline gene at one end, perhaps through a read error.

This sequence originates from a donor under 30 with latent tuberculosis or without tuberculosis infection. The gene calls are TRBV2 and TRBJ1-2; D not resolved. Input material: PBMCs. CDR3 coding DNA: TGTGCCAGCAGGGAAGGAGGTGGCTACACCTTC. Translated, it gives CASREGGGYTF. Full variable domain (remainder filled in from reference TRBV2 and TRBJ1-2): EPEVTQTPSHQVTQMGQEVILRCVPISNHLYFYWYRQILGQKVEFLVSFYNNEISEKSEIFDDQFSVERPDGSNFTLKIRSTKLEDSAMYFCASREGGGYTFGSGTRLTVV.